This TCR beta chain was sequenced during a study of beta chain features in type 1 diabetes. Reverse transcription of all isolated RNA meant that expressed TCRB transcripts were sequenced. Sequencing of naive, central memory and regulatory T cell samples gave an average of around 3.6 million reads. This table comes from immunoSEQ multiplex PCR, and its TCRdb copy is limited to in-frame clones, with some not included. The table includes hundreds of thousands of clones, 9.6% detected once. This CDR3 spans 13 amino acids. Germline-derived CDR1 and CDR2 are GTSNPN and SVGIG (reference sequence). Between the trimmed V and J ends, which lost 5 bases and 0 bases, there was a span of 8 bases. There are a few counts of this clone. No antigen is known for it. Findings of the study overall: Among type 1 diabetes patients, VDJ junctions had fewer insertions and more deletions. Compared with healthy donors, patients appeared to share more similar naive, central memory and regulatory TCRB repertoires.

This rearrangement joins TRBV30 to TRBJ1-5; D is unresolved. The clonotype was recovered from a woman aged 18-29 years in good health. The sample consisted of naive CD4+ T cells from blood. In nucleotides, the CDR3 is TGTGCCTGGTGCACAGATAGCAATCAGCCCCAGCATTTT. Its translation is CAWCTDSNQPQHF.